The 23 T cell receptor beta chains below were found in one sample sequenced in a study of cytomegalovirus exposure and HLA in healthy donors. Vbeta (60) and Jbeta (13) primers were used in the PCR. Generated by immunoSEQ multiplex PCR, the TCRdb table keeps only in-frame clones and is missing some. The profile covers some 210,000 clones, with over 80% appearing a single time and around 1.2% taken by the ten largest. The specimen sequenced was PBMCs. Receptor source: a man aged 25 to 40 in good health and CMV-seronegative.

This clone has just one count. This chain links TRBV7-2 with TRBJ1-1; D gene ambiguous. The germline V gene has CDR1 SGHTA and CDR2 FQGNSA. This CDR3 comprises 13 residues. The V gene lost 1 base and the J gene lost 4 bases, with 7 bases spanning the gap. CDR3 coding DNA: TGTGCCAGCAGCTTAGTTCGTCTCACTGAAGCTTTCTTT. This encodes CASSLVRLTEAFF.

The chain employs TRBV10-2 and TRBJ2-1; D is undetermined. The germline V gene encodes CDR1 WSHSY and CDR2 SAAADI. Deletions cut 3 bases from V and 10 bases from J, with 10 bases between. The CDR3 spans 12 residues. The CDR3 here is CASSEGGWEQFF. CDR3 in DNA: TGCGCCAGCAGTGAAGGCGGTTGGGAGCAGTTCTTC.

This chain connects TRBV6-1 to TRBJ2-1; 13 positions match TRBD2. This CDR3 has 13 residues. The germline V gene has CDR1 MNHNS and CDR2 SASEGT. V shed 6 bases and J 15 bases; nucleotides not matched to a gene: 8. CDR3 sequence: CASRTSGGQSVFF. The CDR3 bases are TGTGCCAGCAGGACTAGCGGGGGGCAGTCTGTGTTCTTC.

The chain combines TRBV6-5 with TRBJ2-7; 9 bases map to TRBD2. Germline lookup yields CDR1 MNHEY and CDR2 SVGAGI. The CDR3 is 15 amino acids. V shed 7 bases, J shed 2 bases, and the junction held 9 bases outside the gene matches. CDR3 DNA sequence: TGTGCCAGCATCAACCTAGCGGGACGGCCCTACGAGCAGTACTTC. Translating it yields CASINLAGRPYEQYF.

The rearrangement uses TRBV28 and TRBJ1-5; the match to TRBD1 covers 8 bases. The CDR3 is made up of 15 amino acids. Germline V gene data show CDR1 as MDHEN and CDR2 as SYDVKM. V lost 7 bases, J lost 2 bases, and 7 bases stayed unmatched. CDR3 sequence (DNA): TGTGCCAGCAACTCAGGGGGCTCACGCAATCAGCCCCAGCATTTT. The encoded protein is CASNSGGSRNQPQHF.

This clone turned up a few times. DNA of the CDR3: TGTGCCAGTAGTCCCTCGACAGGGGCCCCGTCCTACGAGCAGTACTTC. This translates into CASSPSTGAPSYEQYF. V gene TRBV19 combines with J gene TRBJ2-7; 8 bases align to TRBD1. With 5 bases clipped from V and 1 base from J, the junction kept 10 bases outside the gene matches. This CDR3 comprises 16 residues. Per germline, CDR1 LNHDA and CDR2 SQIVND (reference sequence).

The chain couples TRBV5-1 to TRBJ2-7, with D tentatively TRBD2 (7 bases). This CDR3 is built from 15 residues. Germline V lookup: CDR1 SGHRS, CDR2 YFSETQ. The ends were cut back, 0 bases at V and 4 bases at J, with 14 bases in the middle. CDR3: CASSLAGGLSYEQYF. CDR3 coding DNA: TGCGCCAGCAGCTTGGCGGGGGGCCTATCGTACGAGCAGTACTTC.

Only one count was recorded for this clone. The V call is TRBV6-5, the J call TRBJ1-6, with D unresolved. With 7 bases removed from V and 0 bases from J, the gap between germline ends came to 10 bases. CDR1 is MNHEY and CDR2 is SVGAGI in the germline V gene. The CDR3 sequence is 15 residues long. The CDR3 here is CASKAWSSYNSPLHF. The CDR3 DNA reads TGTGCCAGCAAAGCCTGGAGCTCCTATAATTCACCCCTCCACTTT.

This clone was seen only once. This chain connects TRBV6-1 to TRBJ1-2; 11 nucleotides line up with TRBD1. J lost 4 bases, V lost 7 bases, and 8 bases had no gene match. Germline values: CDR1 MNHNS, CDR2 SASEGT. The CDR3 contains 15 residues. The CDR3 sequence is CASMAAGTGGYGYTF. The CDR3, as DNA: TGTGCCAGCATGGCGGCCGGGACAGGGGGCTATGGCTACACCTTC.

The V gene is TRBV7-6, the J gene TRBJ2-2; weak D call: TRBD2 (7 bases). V shed 5 bases and J shed 6 bases, with 16 bases lying between them. Germline CDR1 reads SGHVS; CDR2 reads FNYEAQ. The CDR3 totals 15 residues. The CDR3 region is CASSPSWGGPGELFF. The CDR3, as DNA: TGTGCCAGCAGCCCTTCCTGGGGGGGGCCCGGGGAGCTGTTTTTT. The full variable domain, its missing parts supplied by reference TRBV7-6 and TRBJ2-2, is GAGVSQSPRYKVTKRGQDVALRCDPISGHVSLYWYRQALGQGPEFLTYFNYEAQQDKSGLPNDRFSAERPEGSISTLTIQRTEQRDSAMYRCASSPSWGGPGELFFGEGSRLTVL.

The chain is built from TRBV4-1 and TRBJ1-3; D ambiguous. CDR3 length equals 16 residues. Germline CDR1 MGHRA, CDR2 YSYEKL. V gave up 3 bases and J gave up 0 bases, with 12 bases separating them. The DNA for the CDR3 is TGCGCCAGCAGCCAGCCTCCTCCAGACTCTGGAAACACCATATATTTT. Residues: CASSQPPPDSGNTIYF.

The V gene is TRBV2, the J gene TRBJ2-3, with 8 bases matching TRBD2. The V segment lost 6 bases and the J segment 3 bases; nucleotides outside the gene matches: 8. This CDR3 spans 15 amino acids. CDR1 is SNHLY and CDR2 is FYNNEI in the germline V gene. In nucleotides, the CDR3 is TGTGCCAGCAGGTCCGGGACTAGAGGGACAGATACGCAGTATTTT. Amino acids: CASRSGTRGTDTQYF.

The chain recombines TRBV7-8 with TRBJ2-1; TRBD2 matches 7 bases. The CDR3 consists of 16 residues. Trimming took 2 bases from V and 4 from J; bases not matched to a gene: 8. Per the germline V gene, CDR1 is SGHVS and CDR2 is FQNEAQ. DNA of the CDR3: TGTGCCAGCAGCTTAACTATGGGAGGGTCATACAATGAGCAGTTCTTC. Its protein is CASSLTMGGSYNEQFF.

The V call is TRBV6-1, the J call TRBJ2-7, with D possibly being TRBD1 (5 bases). In germline, CDR1 is MNHNS, CDR2 SASEGT. There are 13 residues in the CDR3. Trimming took off 0 bases at V and 4 bases at J, with 7 bases between the two ends. The CDR3: CASSEARVYEQYF. The DNA for the CDR3 is TGTGCCAGCAGTGAAGCCAGGGTATACGAGCAGTACTTC.

The chain combines TRBV15 with TRBJ1-5, with a tentative D call TRBD1 (6 bases). V was trimmed by 6 bases and J by 7 bases, leaving 19 bases between them. Germline values: CDR1 LNHNV, CDR2 YYDKDF (reference sequence). The CDR3 runs to 15 residues. The DNA of the CDR3 is TGTGCCACCAGATCCGAGGGGGGGGCAAACCAGCCCCAGCATTTT. Translating gives CATRSEGGANQPQHF.

About this clone: The junction and the germline gene differ at one end; a read error may be behind it. CDR3 sequence reads: CSSSLLRTGVSDTGELFF. CDR3 bases: TGTTCCAGCAGCTTATTGAGGACAGGGGTTTCGGACACCGGGGAGCTGTTTTTT. J is TRBJ2-2 and V is TRBV7-8; TRBD1 matches at 9 bases. This CDR3 has 18 residues. From germline, CDR1 is SGHVS and CDR2 FQNEAQ.

This clone was counted once. V is TRBV4-1 and J is TRBJ2-3; no firm D call. V was clipped by 4 bases and J by 1 base, with 6 bases between them. The CDR3 extends over 13 amino acids. Germline V gene sequence: CDR1 MGHRA, CDR2 YSYEKL. The CDR3 sequence is CASSLPGTDTQYF. The CDR3 DNA reads TGCGCCAGCAGCCTACCGGGCACAGATACGCAGTATTTT.

This clone was seen just once. The CDR3 loop reads CASSSPSGSNEKLFF. DNA for the CDR3: TGTGCCAGCAGTTCCCCTTCGGGGTCTAATGAAAAACTGTTTTTT. The chain is built from TRBV28 and TRBJ1-4; D uncertain. V lost 4 bases to trimming and J lost 3 bases, with 12 bases between them. From germline, CDR1 is MDHEN and CDR2 SYDVKM. The length of the CDR3 is 15 residues.

The chain uses TRBV7-9 and TRBJ2-7, with 7 bases matching TRBD2. J gave up 2 bases and V 1 base, and 8 bases lay outside the gene matches. CDR1 and CDR2 from the germline V gene are SEHNR and FQNEAQ (reference sequence). This CDR3 region has 16 residues. In DNA form, the CDR3 reads TGTGCCAGCAGCTTAGGGCCTAGCGGAGCCGCCTACGAGCAGTACTTC. It is translated as CASSLGPSGAAYEQYF.

The V and J genes are TRBV28 and TRBJ2-7, with TRBD1 as a possible D gene (6 bases). Trimming removed 5 bases from V and 2 bases from J, with 13 bases in between. The CDR3 has 14 amino acids. Germline V gives CDR1 MDHEN, CDR2 SYDVKM. The CDR3 bases are TGTGCCAGCAGTCGTAGCTGGGGGCCCTACGAGCAGTACTTC. Its translation is CASSRSWGPYEQYF.

The chain carries TRBV4-1 and TRBJ2-6, with no clear D. The length of the CDR3 is 14 residues. V lost 4 bases, J lost 4 bases, and 8 bases lay in between. CDR1 is MGHRA, CDR2 YSYEKL, per germline. The CDR3 nucleotides are TGCGCCAGCAGCCCCTCCCCCGGGGCCAACGTCCTGACTTTC. Translation: CASSPSPGANVLTF.

The chain couples TRBV5-4 to TRBJ2-3; the match to TRBD1 covers 7 bases. The CDR3 is 16 residues long. Germline values: CDR1 SGHNT, CDR2 YYREEE (reference sequence). V dropped 6 bases and J dropped 6; count of bases not matched to a gene: 16. The CDR3 reads CASTMAGTVIVDTQYF. Here the CDR3 DNA reads TGTGCCAGCACGATGGCCGGGACAGTGATCGTTGATACGCAGTATTTT.

The V gene is TRBV20-1, the J gene TRBJ1-2; D not certain. Germline CDR1 DFQATT, CDR2 SNEGSKA (reference sequence). This CDR3 is built from 11 residues. Trimming removed 8 bases from V and 8 bases from J, with 15 bases in between. CDR3 residues: CSPLRGDGYTF. The CDR3 nucleotides read TGCAGTCCCTTACGGGGAGACGGCTACACCTTC.